This TCR beta chain stems from a study of T cell responses to AZD1222 COVID-19 vaccine. This CDR3 region has 16 residues. Sequencing used immunoSEQ multiplex PCR; TCRdb keeps in-frame clones, though not all of them. The table shows around 70,000 clones, with 88% occurring only once. The V gene is TRBV21-1, the J gene TRBJ2-5; the table names TRBD1, a call not compared with the DNA. TRBV21-1 is designated a pseudogene. The receptor was derived from an adult in good health. This specimen consisted of peripheral blood, obtained on day 0 of AZD1222 vaccination. The CDR3 DNA sequence: TGTGCCAGCAGCAAAGCGGGCACAGGGATTCTGGAGACCCAGTACTTC. This gives the protein CASSKAGTGILETQYF.